This T cell receptor (beta chain) was captured by sequencing in a study of spatial heterogeneity in lung cancer. As for the study in general: A unique TCR and UMI combination showed up more than ten times in raw reads, on average.

Noted time point: sample taken at primary tumor resection. In its sample, this clonotype was seen a few times. TCRdb processed the 5' RACE reads anew with MiXCR; each CDR3 protein has one entry. Of just under 5,500 distinct CDR3 sequences listed, 4.5% to 5.5% were seen once; the top ten hold about a tenth. This specimen consisted of normal lung tissue next to the tumor, obtained at surgery. The origin of this receptor is a female donor with early-stage non-small cell lung cancer.

This chain's CDR3 is CASSPGQGTDTQYF. DNA of the CDR3: TGCGCCAGCAGCCCGGGACAAGGCACAGATACGCAGTATTTT. The chain carries TRBV5-1 and TRBJ2-3; D is possibly TRBD1 (6 bases). The CDR3 is 14 amino acids. Trimming took 4 bases from V and 1 from J, leaving 10 bases between them. CDR1 and CDR2 from the germline V gene are SGHRS and YFSETQ.